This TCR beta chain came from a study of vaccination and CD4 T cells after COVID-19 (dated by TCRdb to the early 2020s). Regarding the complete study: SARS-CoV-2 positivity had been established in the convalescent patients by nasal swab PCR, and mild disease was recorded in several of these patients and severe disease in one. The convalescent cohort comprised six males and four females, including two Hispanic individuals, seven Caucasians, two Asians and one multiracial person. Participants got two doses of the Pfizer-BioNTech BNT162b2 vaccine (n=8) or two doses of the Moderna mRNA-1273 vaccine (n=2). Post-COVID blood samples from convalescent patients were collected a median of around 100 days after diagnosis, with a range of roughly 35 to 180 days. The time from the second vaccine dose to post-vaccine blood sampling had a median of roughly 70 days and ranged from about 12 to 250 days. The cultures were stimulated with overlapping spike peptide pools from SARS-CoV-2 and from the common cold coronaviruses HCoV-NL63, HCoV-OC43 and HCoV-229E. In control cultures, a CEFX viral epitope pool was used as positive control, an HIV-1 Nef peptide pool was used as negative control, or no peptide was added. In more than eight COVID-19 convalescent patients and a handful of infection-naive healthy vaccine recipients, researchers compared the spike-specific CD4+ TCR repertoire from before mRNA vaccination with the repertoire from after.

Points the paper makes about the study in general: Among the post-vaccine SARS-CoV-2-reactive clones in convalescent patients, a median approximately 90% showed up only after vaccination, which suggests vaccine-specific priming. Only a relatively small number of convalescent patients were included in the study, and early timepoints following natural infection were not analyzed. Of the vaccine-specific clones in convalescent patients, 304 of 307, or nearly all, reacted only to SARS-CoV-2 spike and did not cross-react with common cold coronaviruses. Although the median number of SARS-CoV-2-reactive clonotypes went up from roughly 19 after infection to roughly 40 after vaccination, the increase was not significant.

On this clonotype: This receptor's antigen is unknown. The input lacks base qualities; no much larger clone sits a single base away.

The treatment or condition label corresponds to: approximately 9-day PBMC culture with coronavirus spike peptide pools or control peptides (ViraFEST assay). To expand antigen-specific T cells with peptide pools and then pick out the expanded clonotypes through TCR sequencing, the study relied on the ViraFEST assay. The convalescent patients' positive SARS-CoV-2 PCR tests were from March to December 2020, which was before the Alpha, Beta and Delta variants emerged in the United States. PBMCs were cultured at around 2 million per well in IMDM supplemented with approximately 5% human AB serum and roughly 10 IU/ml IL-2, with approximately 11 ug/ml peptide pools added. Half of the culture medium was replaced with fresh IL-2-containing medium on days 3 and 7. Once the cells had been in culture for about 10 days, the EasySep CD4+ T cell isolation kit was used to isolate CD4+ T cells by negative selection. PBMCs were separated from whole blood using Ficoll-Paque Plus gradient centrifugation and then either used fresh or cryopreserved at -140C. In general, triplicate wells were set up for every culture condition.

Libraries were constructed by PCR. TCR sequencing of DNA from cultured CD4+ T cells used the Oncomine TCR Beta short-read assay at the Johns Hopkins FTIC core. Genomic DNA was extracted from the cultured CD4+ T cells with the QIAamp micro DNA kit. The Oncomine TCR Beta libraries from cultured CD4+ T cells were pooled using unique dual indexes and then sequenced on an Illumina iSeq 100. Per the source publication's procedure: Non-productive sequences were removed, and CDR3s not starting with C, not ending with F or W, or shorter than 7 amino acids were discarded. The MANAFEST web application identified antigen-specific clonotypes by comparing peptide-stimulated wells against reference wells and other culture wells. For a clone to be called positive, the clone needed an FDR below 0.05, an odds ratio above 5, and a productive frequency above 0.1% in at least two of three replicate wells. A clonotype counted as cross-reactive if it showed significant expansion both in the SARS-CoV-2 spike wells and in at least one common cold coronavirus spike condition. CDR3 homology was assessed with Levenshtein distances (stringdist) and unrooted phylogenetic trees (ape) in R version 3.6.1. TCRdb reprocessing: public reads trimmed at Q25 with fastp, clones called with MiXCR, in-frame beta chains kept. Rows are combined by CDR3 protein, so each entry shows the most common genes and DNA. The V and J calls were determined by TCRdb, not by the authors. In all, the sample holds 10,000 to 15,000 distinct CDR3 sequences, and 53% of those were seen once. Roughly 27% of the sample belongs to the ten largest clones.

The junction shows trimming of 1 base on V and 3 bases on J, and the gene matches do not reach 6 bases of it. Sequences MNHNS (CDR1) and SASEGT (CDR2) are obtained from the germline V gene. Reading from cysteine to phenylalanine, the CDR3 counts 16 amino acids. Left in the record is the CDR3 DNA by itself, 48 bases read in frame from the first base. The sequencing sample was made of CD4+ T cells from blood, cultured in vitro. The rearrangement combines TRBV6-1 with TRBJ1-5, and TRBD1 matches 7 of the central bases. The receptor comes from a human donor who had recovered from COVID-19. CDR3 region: CASSEVGQEFNQPQHF. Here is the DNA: TGTGCCAGCAGTGAAGTAGGACAGGAGTTCAATCAGCCCCAGCATTTT.